This T cell receptor beta chain was retrieved from a study of shared clonotypes between healthy human individuals. Study results and caveats: In a few donors, around 5% of naive CD4 clonotypes appeared in common.

Trimming removed 3 bases at V and 8 bases at J, with 10 bases between. The CDR3 has 12 residues. CDR1 is SGHAT, CDR2 FQNNGV, per germline. Each sorted subset replicate got 200 ng genomic DNA, about 33,000 genomes. Only in-frame clones appear in the TCRdb table, and some are missing; sequencing was by immunoSEQ multiplex PCR. The repertoire has 300,000 to 400,000 clones, around 87% of them found once; the top ten carry about 17%. Of note for this clone: The target antigen is unknown.

The material sequenced was memory CD8+ T cells sorted from blood. The subset: CD45RO+ cells pooled with CCR7-negative TemRA cells. The sequence was obtained from a man younger than 35 in good health. J is TRBJ1-2 and V is TRBV11-2; TRBD1 might be the D (5 bases). The CDR3 nucleotides are TGTGCCAGCAGCTTCGGAGGGGTCGGCTACACCTTC. It codes for CASSFGGVGYTF.